Reported below is one T cell receptor beta chain. Its antigen remains unidentified. The data are from a study of siplizumab effects on memory and regulatory T cells. General study results and limits: Alloreactive CD4+ clones that could be mapped were on average approximately 69% Treg-derived with siplizumab, against over 25% in controls.

V shed 1 base and J shed 5 bases, with 9 bases lying between them. CDR1 and CDR2 (germline): SGHRS, YFSETQ. The CDR3 has 13 amino acids. Only in-frame clones appear in the TCRdb table, and some are missing; sequencing was by immunoSEQ multiplex PCR. The table has 99,000 or so clones, more than 85% seen once. The source of this sequence is a human donor in good health. Sequencing was carried out using CD4+ T cells sorted from blood. The chain combines TRBV5-1 with TRBJ2-5; D unresolved. The CDR3 nucleotides are TGCGCCAGCAGCTTGAGGCAAACCGAGACCCAGTACTTC. Its translation is CASSLRQTETQYF. Complete variable domain (other parts from reference TRBV5-1 and TRBJ2-5): KAGVTQTPRYLIKTRGQQVTLSCSPISGHRSVSWYQQTPGQGLQFLFEYFSETQRNKGNFPGRFSGRQFSNSRSEMNVSTLELGDSALYLCASSLRQTETQYFGPGTRLLVL.